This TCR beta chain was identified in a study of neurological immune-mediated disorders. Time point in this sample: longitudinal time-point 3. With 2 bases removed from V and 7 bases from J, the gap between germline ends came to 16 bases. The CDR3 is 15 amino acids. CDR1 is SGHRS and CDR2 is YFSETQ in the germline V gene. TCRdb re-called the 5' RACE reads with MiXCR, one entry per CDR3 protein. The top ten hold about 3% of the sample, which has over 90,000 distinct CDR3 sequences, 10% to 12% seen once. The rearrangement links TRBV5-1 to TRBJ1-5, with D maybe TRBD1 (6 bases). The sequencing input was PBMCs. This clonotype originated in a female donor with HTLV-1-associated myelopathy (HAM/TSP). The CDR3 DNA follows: TGCGCCAGCAGCTTCGATACAGGGATAGGGCAGCCCCAGCATTTT. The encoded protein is CASSFDTGIGQPQHF.